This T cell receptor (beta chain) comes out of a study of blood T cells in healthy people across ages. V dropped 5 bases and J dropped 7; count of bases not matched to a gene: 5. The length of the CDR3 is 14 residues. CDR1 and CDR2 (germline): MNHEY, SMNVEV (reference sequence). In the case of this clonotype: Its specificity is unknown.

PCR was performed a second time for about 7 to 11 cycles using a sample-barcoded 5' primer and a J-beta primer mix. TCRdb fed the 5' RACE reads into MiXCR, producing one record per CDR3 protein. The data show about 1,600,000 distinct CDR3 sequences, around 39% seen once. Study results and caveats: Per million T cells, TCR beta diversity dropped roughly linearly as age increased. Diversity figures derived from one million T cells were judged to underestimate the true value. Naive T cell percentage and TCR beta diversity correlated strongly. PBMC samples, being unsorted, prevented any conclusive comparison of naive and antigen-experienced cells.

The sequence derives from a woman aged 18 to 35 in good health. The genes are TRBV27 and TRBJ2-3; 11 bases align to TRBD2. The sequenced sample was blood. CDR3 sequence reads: CASSPLAGGNTQYF. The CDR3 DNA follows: TGTGCCAGCAGTCCTCTAGCGGGGGGAAATACGCAGTATTTT.